This T cell receptor (beta chain) originates from a study of blood T cells in healthy people across ages. The authors ran a second PCR of roughly 6 to 12 cycles using a sample-barcoded 5' primer and a J-beta primer mix. TCRdb re-called the 5' RACE reads through MiXCR, storing one row per CDR3 protein. The repertoire holds a few hundred thousand distinct CDR3 sequences, about 52% seen once, with about 54% in the top ten. The table lists this clonotype with a count of one. The CDR3 runs 17 residues. Trimming took 4 bases from V and 6 from J, leaving 22 bases between them. Germline V gene lookup returns CDR1 MNHEY and CDR2 SMNVEV (reference sequence).

Sequencing input: blood. This chain joins TRBV27 and TRBJ2-1; TRBD1 or TRBD2 may be the D gene (5 bases each). The source is a man aged 60-69 years in good health. CDR3 sequence reads: CASSSHRGPYGGNEQFF. DNA for the CDR3: TGTGCCAGCAGTTCCCATCGGGGACCCTATGGGGGCAATGAGCAGTTCTTC.